The rows below give T cell receptor beta chains drawn from one sample of a study of early T cells in non-severe SARS-CoV-2 infection. TCRdb called the 5' RACE reads again in MiXCR, with one record for every CDR3 protein. The data contain around 46,000 distinct CDR3 sequences, about 9.9% of them singletons. Sequencing was performed on whole blood. The receptor source for this set is an adult who was a healthcare worker with PCR-confirmed SARS-CoV-2 infection or an uninfected control (not recorded which). The CDR3 runs from the conserved cysteine through the conserved F or W. The D gene is left open where the match is weak. Part of the rows lack a size; the others show once, few, many or a class for expanded clones.

CDR3 length	V gene	clone size	D gene	J gene	CDR3 DNA	CDR3 protein
12	TRBV29-1	.	.	TRBJ1-3	TGCAGCGCTATCTGGGGAGGAAACACCATATATTTT	CSAIWGGNTIYF
15	TRBV19	many	TRBD1	TRBJ2-7	TGTGCCAGTAGTACAGCGGGACAGGGGGCCTACGAGCAGTACTTC	CASSTAGQGAYEQYF
12	TRBV4-2	.	.	TRBJ2-1	TGTGCCAGCAGAGGTGGTTACAATGAGCAGTTCTTC	CASRGGYNEQFF
12	TRBV28	many	.	TRBJ2-7	TGTGCCAGCAGTACTACAGGGAAAGATACGTACTTC	CASSTTGKDTYF
9	TRBV2	.	TRBD1	TRBJ2-1	TGTGCCAGCAAGGGGGCAGGATTCTTC	CASKGAGFF
13	TRBV5-1	many	.	TRBJ2-7	TGCGCCAGCAGCTTGGTGAGCCACTACGAGCAGTACTTC	CASSLVSHYEQYF
15	TRBV19	many	.	TRBJ2-3	TGTGCCAGTAGTTACAGGCGGGAATCCACAGATACGCAGTATTTT	CASSYRRESTDTQYF
15	TRBV3-1	many	TRBD2	TRBJ2-7	TGTGCCAGCAGCCAAGGGCTAGCGGGAGGACACGAGCAGTACTTC	CASSQGLAGGHEQYF
14	TRBV9	many	.	TRBJ1-5	TGTGCCAGCAGCACAGGACAGTTTTCTCAGCCCCAGCATTTT	CASSTGQFSQPQHF
14	TRBV12-3/TRBV12-4	many	.	TRBJ2-1	TGTGCCAGCAGTTCAACCGGGACTGCGGCGAAGCAGTTCTTC	CASSSTGTAAKQFF
14	TRBV12-3/TRBV12-4	many	.	TRBJ1-1	TGTGCCAGCAGTTTGGGGCAGGGAGGCACTGAAGCTTTCTTT	CASSLGQGGTEAFF
15	TRBV5-1	.	TRBD2	TRBJ2-7	TGCGCCAGCAGCCAAGGACTAGCGAGGGTCAACGAGCAGTACTTC	CASSQGLARVNEQYF
15	TRBV18	many	.	TRBJ2-7	TGTGCCAGCTCACCCTTGGGACGACCCGCCTACGAGCAGTACTTC	CASSPLGRPAYEQYF
15	TRBV20-1	.	TRBD2	TRBJ2-1	TGCAGTGCTAGAGTCAGGACTAGCGGGAACAATGAGCAGTTCTTC	CSARVRTSGNNEQFF
15	TRBV18	many	.	TRBJ2-3	TGTGCCAGCTCACCGAACCGACTTGACACAGATACGCAGTATTTT	CASSPNRLDTDTQYF
14	TRBV27	.	TRBD2	TRBJ2-3	TGTGCCAGCAGTTTAGCTAGCGGGAGTGATACGCAGTATTTT	CASSLASGSDTQYF
12	TRBV10-3	many	.	TRBJ2-7	TGTGCCACCAGCGGACGGTCCTACGAGCAGTACTTC	CATSGRSYEQYF
14	TRBV7-2	many	.	TRBJ2-5	TGTGCCAGCAGCCCGACTAGGCTTCAAGAGACCCAGTACTTC	CASSPTRLQETQYF